Each of the 31 T cell receptor beta chains below was sequenced from the same sample in a study of OX40 agonist ivuxolimab in advanced cancers. The table came from immunoSEQ multiplex PCR; TCRdb's copy has only in-frame clones and leaves some out. The data show tens of thousands of clones, 94% seen once. Sequencing used CD4+ or CD8+ T cells sorted from blood, obtained in a trial of the OX40 agonist ivuxolimab. The receptors derive from an adult with an advanced solid tumor such as melanoma, head and neck, liver or kidney cancer.

The chain has TRBV9 and TRBJ1-5, with a tentative D call TRBD1 (5 bases). The germline CDR1 and CDR2 sequences are SGDLS and YYNGEE. With 2 bases removed from V and 6 bases from J, the gap between germline ends came to 15 bases. This CDR3 is built from 15 residues. DNA of the CDR3: TGTGCCAGCAGCGTCGCTGGGGGGGTTGGTCAGCCCCAGCATTTT. This codes for CASSVAGGVGQPQHF.

The chain employs TRBV7-2 and TRBJ1-2; D may be TRBD1 (5 bases). Deletions cut 5 bases from V and 2 bases from J, with 24 bases between. The CDR3 runs to 18 residues. CDR1 SGHTA and CDR2 FQGNSA come from the germline V gene. CDR3 DNA: TGTGCCAGCAGCCACGAGTTGGCCGTCGGGACTGACAACTATGGCTACACCTTC. Translated, it gives CASSHELAVGTDNYGYTF.

The chain couples TRBV27 to TRBJ2-1; no firm D call. Per the germline V gene, CDR1 is MNHEY and CDR2 is SMNVEV (reference sequence). The V end lost 0 bases, the J end lost 11 bases, and 11 bases lay between the germline ends. The CDR3 loop spans 13 amino acids. The CDR3 loop reads CASSLSLRTQQFF. Here the CDR3 DNA reads TGTGCCAGCAGTTTATCGTTAAGGACCCAGCAGTTCTTC.

The J gene is TRBJ1-4, the V gene TRBV4-1; tentatively, D is TRBD1 (5 bases). The CDR3 is made up of 15 amino acids. Trimming stripped 0 bases from V and 7 bases from J, with 12 bases between. Germline CDR1 MGHRA, CDR2 YSYEKL. Written as DNA, the CDR3 is TGCGCCAGCAGCCAAGAGGGCAGGGTAGGTGAAAAACTGTTTTTT. Its translation: CASSQEGRVGEKLFF.

The CDR3 protein is CASLSYEQFF. CDR3 nucleotides: TGTGCCAGTCTATCTTATGAGCAGTTCTTC. This chain links TRBV6-1 with TRBJ2-1; D is undetermined. CDR3 length equals 10 residues. V was pared by 9 bases and J by 8 bases, with 8 bases between. Germline assignment: CDR1 MNHNS and CDR2 SASEGT.

This chain uses TRBV7-9 with TRBJ1-5; weak D call: TRBD1 (6 bases). Trimming cost V 5 bases and J 4 bases, with 9 bases left between them. Germline loops: CDR1 SEHNR, CDR2 FQNEAQ (reference sequence). The CDR3 consists of 13 residues. The CDR3 bases are TGTGCCAGCAGCACGACAGGAAATCAGCCCCAGCATTTT. Protein sequence: CASSTTGNQPQHF. Together with reference TRBV7-9 and TRBJ1-5, the CDR3 gives the full variable domain: DTGVSQNPRHKITKRGQNVTFRCDPISEHNRLYWYRQTLGQGPEFLTYFQNEAQLEKSRLLSDRFSAERPKGSFSTLEIQRTEQGDSAMYLCASSTTGNQPQHFGDGTRLSIL.

This chain's CDR3 is CASSWDTSSYNEQFF. Here the CDR3 DNA reads TGTGCCAGCAGTTGGGACACCTCGTCCTACAATGAGCAGTTCTTC. This chain uses TRBV27 with TRBJ2-1; TRBD1 might be the D (6 bases). The CDR3 loop spans 15 amino acids. V lost 4 bases, J lost 1 base, and 11 bases lay in between. The germline gives CDR1 MNHEY, CDR2 SMNVEV (reference sequence).

This chain connects TRBV5-1 to TRBJ2-3; a possible D gene is TRBD1 (5 bases). CDR3 length equals 15 residues. Germline CDR1 reads SGHRS; CDR2 reads YFSETQ. The V gene lost 3 bases and the J gene lost 0 bases, with 11 bases spanning the gap. The CDR3 loop is CASSYRQISTDTQYF. The CDR3, as DNA: TGCGCCAGCAGCTACCGACAGATTAGCACAGATACGCAGTATTTT.

In this sample, this clone turned up a few times. The chain combines TRBV5-4 with TRBJ1-1; no clear D gene. The CDR3 length is 13 residues. Germline lookup yields CDR1 SGHNT and CDR2 YYREEE (reference sequence). Trimming removed 1 base at V and 2 bases at J, with 6 bases between. CDR3 loop: CASSLTLNTEAFF. The CDR3 bases are TGTGCCAGCAGCTTGACACTTAACACTGAAGCTTTCTTT.

V and J are TRBV7-9 and TRBJ2-2, with D unresolved. This CDR3 region has 15 residues. The ends were cut back, 0 bases at V and 4 bases at J, with 9 bases in the middle. Germline V CDR1 and CDR2: SEHNR, FQNEAQ (reference sequence). CDR3 nucleotides: TGTGCCAGCAGCTTAGCAGGACGTCCCACCGGGGAGCTGTTTTTT. Translation gives CASSLAGRPTGELFF.

V usage is TRBV5-6 and J usage is TRBJ2-7; 8 nucleotides match TRBD2. Germline CDR1 is SGHDT and CDR2 is YYEEEE. Unmatched junction bases numbered 10, after V lost 3 bases and J lost 5 bases. The CDR3 totals 15 residues. CDR3 sequence: CASSSGTSGIHEQYF. The CDR3 DNA follows: TGTGCCAGCAGCTCCGGGACTAGTGGAATTCACGAGCAGTACTTC.

V gene TRBV19 combines with J gene TRBJ1-1, with D hard to call. V gave up 8 bases and J gave up 5 bases, with 15 bases separating them. Germline V gene lookup returns CDR1 LNHDA and CDR2 SQIVND (reference sequence). The CDR3 is made up of 13 amino acids. The CDR3 here is CASQLEGGTEAFF. The DNA of the CDR3 is TGTGCCAGTCAGTTGGAGGGAGGAACTGAAGCTTTCTTT.

The chain recombines TRBV6-6 with TRBJ2-3, with 8 bases lining up with TRBD2. Germline assignment: CDR1 MNHNY and CDR2 SVGAGI (reference sequence). V dropped 1 base and J dropped 1; count of bases not matched to a gene: 1. CDR3 size: 15 residues. The CDR3 DNA reads as TGTGCCAGCAGTTACTTGCGGGGGGGCACAGATACGCAGTATTTT. Residues: CASSYLRGGTDTQYF.

The chain joins TRBV7-9 to TRBJ1-1, with D perhaps TRBD1 (5 bases). The CDR3 totals 14 residues. CDR1 and CDR2 (germline): SEHNR, FQNEAQ (reference sequence). Trimming stripped 1 base from V and 4 bases from J, with 10 bases between. The CDR3 protein is CASSLEAQGTEAFF. In DNA, the CDR3 is TGTGCCAGCAGCTTAGAGGCCCAGGGCACTGAAGCTTTCTTT.

This chain joins TRBV30 and TRBJ1-1; unclear D gene. The CDR3 has 13 residues. Trimming pared 4 bases from V and 0 bases from J, leaving 9 bases between. Germline-derived CDR1 and CDR2 are GTSNPN and SVGIG (reference sequence). The CDR3 region is CAWMGYLNTEAFF. DNA of the CDR3: TGTGCCTGGATGGGGTACCTGAACACTGAAGCTTTCTTT.

Only one count was recorded for this clone. This chain connects TRBV27 to TRBJ2-7; 7 bases line up with TRBD1. Looked up from germline, CDR1 is MNHEY and CDR2 is SMNVEV (reference sequence). Trimming removed 6 bases from V and 0 bases from J; junction bases left unmatched: 5. The CDR3 is 14 residues long. The CDR3: CASSLTGTSYEQYF. The CDR3 nucleotides are TGTGCCAGCAGCTTGACAGGGACCTCCTACGAGCAGTACTTC.

The chain couples TRBV28 to TRBJ2-7; 9 nucleotides match TRBD1. Germline V gene sequence: CDR1 MDHEN, CDR2 SYDVKM. CDR3 length equals 15 residues. V trimming: 5 bases; J trimming: 2 bases; junction bases outside the gene matches: 7. The CDR3 nucleotides are TGTGCCAGCAGTCTAGTGACAGGGGGGACCTACGAGCAGTACTTC. Translating it yields CASSLVTGGTYEQYF.

This CDR3 reads CASSQTGEDTGELFF. The CDR3 coding sequence is TGTGCCAGCAGCCAGACAGGGGAGGACACCGGGGAGCTGTTTTTT. The gene calls are TRBV6-4 and TRBJ2-2, with 8 bases matching TRBD1. The V and J ends lost 6 bases and 3 bases, in that order; junction bases with no gene match: 6. The CDR3 has 15 residues. From germline, CDR1 is MRHNA and CDR2 SNTAGT.

V is TRBV2 and J is TRBJ1-3; D is undetermined. CDR1 and CDR2 from the germline V gene are SNHLY and FYNNEI. Trimming removed 6 bases at V and 0 bases at J, with 12 bases between. This CDR3 contains 15 residues. The CDR3: CASRTDSDSGNTIYF. The CDR3 coding sequence is TGTGCCAGCAGAACCGACTCCGACTCTGGAAACACCATATATTTT.

The V and J genes are TRBV28 and TRBJ2-7; D is unresolved. Germline lookup yields CDR1 MDHEN and CDR2 SYDVKM. Trimming took off 4 bases at V and 0 bases at J, with 10 bases between the two ends. CDR3 length: 14 amino acids. The CDR3 DNA reads TGTGCCAGCAGTTCCCGACTGAACTCCTACGAGCAGTACTTC. Protein: CASSSRLNSYEQYF.

V is TRBV27 and J is TRBJ2-7, with D perhaps matching TRBD1 (5 bases). Between the trimmed V and J ends, which lost 5 bases and 5 bases, there was a span of 10 bases. CDR1 is MNHEY and CDR2 is SMNVEV in the germline V gene (reference sequence). The CDR3 runs to 12 residues. CDR3 protein: CASSLPGNEQYF. Here the CDR3 DNA reads TGTGCCAGCAGTCTTCCAGGGAACGAGCAGTACTTC.

The chain joins TRBV14 to TRBJ2-3, with no clear D. V was clipped by 0 bases and J by 4 bases, with 8 bases between them. This CDR3 is 14 amino acids long. CDR1 and CDR2 (germline): SGHDN, FVKESK. The CDR3 DNA sequence: TGTGCCAGCAGCCAAGATTTGGGCCCAGATACGCAGTATTTT. This sequence encodes CASSQDLGPDTQYF.

Only one count was recorded for this clone. The chain has TRBV27 and TRBJ1-1, with D possibly matching TRBD1 (5 bases). CDR3 length equals 11 residues. Trimming cost V 4 bases and J 6 bases, with 6 bases left between them. Germline values: CDR1 MNHEY, CDR2 SMNVEV (reference sequence). The CDR3 reads CASSWGAEAFF. The CDR3 nucleotides are TGTGCCAGCAGTTGGGGCGCTGAAGCTTTCTTT.

The chain carries TRBV9 and TRBJ1-1; D perhaps matches TRBD1 (5 bases). Trimming cost V 2 bases and J 1 base, with 12 bases left between them. The CDR3 totals 15 residues. Germline V lookup: CDR1 SGDLS, CDR2 YYNGEE. The CDR3 loop reads CASSVIGTANTEAFF. CDR3 bases: TGTGCCAGCAGCGTTATAGGGACGGCGAACACTGAAGCTTTCTTT.

The chain employs TRBV2 and TRBJ1-2; D is unclear. Trimming took 1 base from V and 0 from J, leaving 9 bases between them. Looked up from germline, CDR1 is SNHLY and CDR2 is FYNNEI. This CDR3 is 15 amino acids long. CDR3 protein: CASSEVGRANYGYTF. CDR3 nucleotides: TGTGCCAGCAGTGAAGTAGGGAGAGCTAACTATGGCTACACCTTC.

About this clone: This sample includes further DNA sequences coding for the same CDR3. The V call is TRBV28, the J call TRBJ2-1, with D perhaps TRBD2 (6 bases). V lost 7 bases, J lost 6 bases, and 10 bases lay in between. From germline, CDR1 is MDHEN and CDR2 SYDVKM. CDR3 length: 12 amino acids. CDR3 sequence reads: CASTRGANEQFF. CDR3 DNA sequence: TGTGCCAGCACCCGCGGGGCCAATGAGCAGTTCTTC.

Concerning this clone: This same CDR3 is encoded by further DNA sequences in the sample. The V and J genes are TRBV27 and TRBJ2-3; a possible D gene is TRBD1 (5 bases). V shed 2 bases and J shed 5 bases, with 5 bases lying between them. CDR3 length equals 12 residues. From germline, CDR1 is MNHEY and CDR2 SMNVEV (reference sequence). The CDR3 sequence: CASSLRGDTQYF. The CDR3 DNA sequence: TGTGCCAGCAGTTTAAGGGGAGATACGCAGTATTTT.

The J gene is TRBJ1-2, the V gene TRBV30, with 7 bases matching TRBD1. Looked up from germline, CDR1 is GTSNPN and CDR2 is SVGIG (reference sequence). The CDR3 contains 14 residues. V was clipped by 0 bases and J by 4 bases; unmatched bases: 5. This CDR3 reads CAWSVMGQSYGYTF. The DNA of the CDR3 is TGTGCCTGGAGTGTTATGGGACAGAGCTATGGCTACACCTTC.

V gene TRBV6-4 combines with J gene TRBJ2-1, with 11 positions matching TRBD2. The V gene end was trimmed by 0 bases and the J gene end by 6 bases; junction bases not matched to a gene: 1. The CDR3 contains 15 residues. Germline loops: CDR1 MRHNA, CDR2 SNTAGT. The DNA for the CDR3 is TGTGCCAGCAGTGACTCGCTAGCGGGAGGCAATGAGCAGTTCTTC. Its protein product is CASSDSLAGGNEQFF.

The CDR3, as DNA: TGTGCCAGCAGCCCGGAACCGTGGGTAGGCTATGGCTACACCTTC. This encodes CASSPEPWVGYGYTF. The chain recombines TRBV7-2 with TRBJ1-2; unclear D gene. V lost 5 bases to trimming and J lost 4 bases, with 17 bases between them. The CDR3 spans 15 residues. CDR1 and CDR2 (germline): SGHTA, FQGNSA.

V usage is TRBV25-1 and J usage is TRBJ2-7, with D possibly TRBD1 on 7 matching bases. Germline V gene data show CDR1 as MGHDK and CDR2 as SYGVNS. The CDR3 loop spans 11 amino acids. Trimming pared 4 bases from V and 8 bases from J, leaving 9 bases between. The CDR3 sequence: CASSAGGQQYF. DNA of the CDR3: TGTGCCAGCAGTGCAGGGGGGCAGCAGTACTTC.